These T cell receptor beta chains were read from a single sample in a study of beta chain features in type 1 diabetes. The table came from immunoSEQ multiplex PCR; TCRdb's copy has only in-frame clones and leaves some out. The profile covers 110,000 to 150,000 clones, with around a tenth appearing a single time and roughly 0.74% taken by the ten largest. The source material was central memory CD4+ T cells from blood. The source of these receptors is a man aged 18 to 29 in good health. Each CDR3 is given without its conserved first and last residue.

>TRBV19|11|TRBJ2-4
ASGLAGMNIQY
>TRBV7-7|12|TRBJ2-5
ASSWTSGQETQY
>TRBV11-2|16|TRBJ2-3
ASTDPPPAGGRSDTQY
>TRBV5-8|10|TRBJ1-1
ASSPYGTEAF
>TRBV19|13|TRBJ2-2
ASSAGLAHTGELF
>TRBV28|13|TRBJ2-3
ASSLGGSGTDTQY
>TRBV6-1|11|TRBJ2-3
ASSDPVTDTQY
>TRBV6-1|12|TRBJ2-7
ASNPPERGYEQY
>TRBV18|15|TRBJ1-5
ASSTIGSGGPNQPQH
>TRBV6-5|13|TRBJ1-4
ASSPPLGGEEKLF
>TRBV10-3|17|TRBJ2-5
AISESPLTSSGGVVTQY
>TRBV27|11|TRBJ2-5
ASSSNYRETQY
>TRBV7-9|13|TRBJ2-5
ASSRSEGAAETQY
>TRBV4-2|11|TRBJ2-7
ASSRERSYEQY
>TRBV5-6|13|TRBJ1-6
ASSETGVWNSPLH
>TRBV11-2|14|TRBJ2-5
ASSPRATGRVETQY
>TRBV7-9|14|TRBJ2-3
ASSVALAGGTDTQY
>TRBV4-1|11|TRBJ2-1
ASSQSNPNEQF
>TRBV2|10|TRBJ1-2
ASRFRVGGYT
>TRBV2|11|TRBJ2-1
ASSQTSGNEQF
>TRBV7-3|11|TRBJ2-2
ASSKKRGGELF
>TRBV19|14|TRBJ2-5
ASSLRGTGGRETQY
>TRBV4-3|15|TRBJ1-5
ASSQDRQNLGNQPQH
>TRBV6-6|12|TRBJ2-1
ASSSPDRYNEQF
>TRBV5-6|11|TRBJ1-2
ASSLVQNYGYT
>TRBV5-4|10|TRBJ2-2
ASSYYTGELF
>TRBV30|12|TRBJ1-6
AWSVEAPDSPLH
>TRBV11-2|12|TRBJ2-3
ASSPGLSTDTQY
>TRBV19|13|TRBJ1-1
ASSPPRERNTEAF
>TRBV6-1|13|TRBJ2-3
ASIEPGGRTDTQY
>TRBV4-3|11|TRBJ2-5
ASSLTDQETQY
>TRBV6-5|12|TRBJ1-1
ASSPSTGHFEAF
>TRBV5-6|11|TRBJ1-2
ASREGARYGYT
>TRBV29-1|10|TRBJ1-2
SGGRAAYGYT
>TRBV4-1|16|TRBJ2-3
ASSPQVLLAGGTDTQY
>TRBV7-9|13|TRBJ2-1
ASSLTGTSYNEQF
>TRBV7-9|12|TRBJ2-7
ASSPRTDGLEQY
>TRBV18|14|TRBJ1-5
ASSANSGGWHQPQH
>TRBV5-1|12|TRBJ2-3
ASSLAGDTDTQY
>TRBV7-8|12|TRBJ2-3
ASTFEVNTDTQY
>TRBV28|13|TRBJ2-1
ASSLPGSSYNEQF
>TRBV6-6|12|TRBJ1-2
ASSPGSVNYGYT
>TRBV30|12|TRBJ2-5
AWSEGAPQETQY
>TRBV4-2|13|TRBJ1-2
ASSQRQGAVYGYT
>TRBV30|18|TRBJ1-5
AWSARSGTAVRSRNQPQH
>TRBV19|12|TRBJ2-3
ASIGAGGADTQY
>TRBV6-6|13|TRBJ2-7
ASSPTSGEPYEQY
>TRBV5-4|12|TRBJ2-5
ASSPTGGVETQY
>TRBV6-1|11|TRBJ2-1
ASRASGDNEQF
>TRBV13|13|TRBJ2-5
ASSSSLANQETQY
>TRBV28|10|TRBJ1-2
ASSFSQGSYT
>TRBV6-5|12|TRBJ2-3
ASTEPGGPGTQY